These 24 T cell receptor beta chains were all obtained from the same sample, sequenced in a study of T cell responses to AZD1222 COVID-19 vaccine. The protocol was immunoSEQ multiplex PCR, while the TCRdb copy is restricted to in-frame clones and leaves out a portion. This sample has 150,000 to 160,000 clones; 86% occur once, and the top ten carry 5.5%. Specimen: peripheral blood, collected on day 0 of MenACWY control vaccination. The receptor source for this set is an adult in good health.

This chain uses TRBV5-6 with TRBJ2-6; D is perhaps TRBD1 (7 bases). The germline gives CDR1 SGHDT, CDR2 YYEEEE. The CDR3 is made up of 16 amino acids. The V end lost 1 base, the J end lost 2 bases, and 10 bases lay between the germline ends. This chain's CDR3 is CASSLWRGPGANVLTF. CDR3 DNA: TGTGCCAGCAGCTTGTGGAGGGGGCCTGGGGCCAACGTCCTGACTTTC.

This chain's CDR3 is CASSQERLNSPLHF. In DNA, the CDR3 is TGTGCCAGCAGCCAAGAGCGGCTTAATTCACCCCTCCACTTT. The V call is TRBV3-1 (or the pseudogene TRBV3-2), the J call TRBJ1-6, with D uncertain. CDR3 size: 14 residues. Between the trimmed V and J ends, which lost 0 bases and 6 bases, there was a span of 6 bases. Per germline, CDR1 LGHDT and CDR2 YNNKEL (reference sequence).

The chain employs TRBV9 and TRBJ1-1; D unclear. The V gene's germline CDR1 is SGDLS and CDR2 YYNGEE. Deletions cut 2 bases from V and 2 bases from J, with 7 bases between. The CDR3 runs to 13 residues. The chain's CDR3 is CASSVQQNTEAFF. The CDR3 DNA follows: TGTGCCAGCAGCGTCCAGCAAAACACTGAAGCTTTCTTT.

The genes are TRBV11-3 and TRBJ2-5; no definite D call. The CDR3 covers 13 residues. V was cut by 5 bases and J by 0 bases, with 7 bases left in between. Germline V gene lookup returns CDR1 SGHNT and CDR2 YENEEA. CDR3 sequence: CASSDKYQETQYF. Written as DNA, the CDR3 is TGTGCCAGCAGCGATAAGTACCAAGAGACCCAGTACTTC.

The genes are TRBV6-2 or TRBV6-3 and TRBJ2-7; D gene unclear. The CDR3 is 14 residues long. Trimming took 1 base from V and 2 from J, leaving 9 bases between them. Per the germline V gene, CDR1 is MNHEY and CDR2 is SVGEGT. The CDR3 here is CASSYYGSPYEQYF. In nucleotides, the CDR3 is TGTGCCAGCAGTTACTACGGCAGTCCCTACGAGCAGTACTTC.

The rearrangement links TRBV6-2 or TRBV6-3 to TRBJ1-1; 8 nucleotides agree with TRBD1. CDR3 length: 15 residues. Germline CDR1 reads MNHEY; CDR2 reads SVGEGT. Trimming removed 3 bases from V and 3 bases from J; junction bases left unmatched: 6. In nucleotides, the CDR3 is TGTGCCAGCAGTTATTCACAGGGGGGATACACTGAAGCTTTCTTT. Protein product: CASSYSQGGYTEAFF.

The chain recombines TRBV5-1 with TRBJ1-5; D is undetermined. The germline CDR1 and CDR2 sequences are SGHRS and YFSETQ. Trimming took 5 bases from V and 5 from J, leaving 5 bases between them. This CDR3 comprises 11 residues. Here the CDR3 DNA reads TGCGCCAGCAGATTCGATCAGCCCCAGCATTTT. It specifies CASRFDQPQHF.

This clone was observed a few times. The chain uses TRBV11-3 and TRBJ2-7; 8 bases are a match to TRBD2. The CDR3 runs to 14 residues. CDR1 is SGHNT, CDR2 YENEEA, per germline. V lost 6 bases and J lost 4; bases outside the gene matches: 8. In DNA, the CDR3 is TGTGCCAGCAGTCGAGCGGGAGAATTTTACGAGCAGTACTTC. The encoded protein is CASSRAGEFYEQYF. Full variable domain (remainder filled in from reference TRBV11-3 and TRBJ2-7): EAGVVQSPRYKIIEKKQPVAFWCNPISGHNTLYWYLQNLGQGPELLIRYENEEAVDDSQLPKDRFSAERLKGVDSTLKIQPAELGDSAVYLCASSRAGEFYEQYFGPGTRLTVT.

The V and J genes are TRBV3-1 (or the pseudogene TRBV3-2) and TRBJ2-1, with 8 bases lining up with TRBD2. Germline trimming cut 0 bases from V and 8 bases from J; bases unmatched to any gene: 9. This CDR3 has 16 amino acids. Germline V gives CDR1 LGHDT, CDR2 YNNKEL (reference sequence). The CDR3 DNA reads as TGTGCCAGCAGCCAAGATGCGAGCGGGAGTTTCGATGAGCAGTTCTTC. Translation gives CASSQDASGSFDEQFF.

This clone has a single count. The chain has TRBV7-6 and TRBJ2-6; unclear D gene. With 1 base removed from V and 0 bases from J, the gap between germline ends came to 4 bases. CDR1 and CDR2 from the germline V gene are SGHVS and FNYEAQ. The CDR3 has 15 residues. DNA for the CDR3: TGTGCCAGCAGCTTAGGGTTCTCTGGGGCCAACGTCCTGACTTTC. It codes for CASSLGFSGANVLTF.

The chain employs TRBV5-4 and TRBJ2-7; 8 positions agree with TRBD1. J lost 5 bases, V lost 6 bases, and 4 bases had no gene match. Germline assignment: CDR1 SGHNT and CDR2 YYREEE (reference sequence). The CDR3 spans 12 residues. The chain's CDR3 is CASISDRDEQYV. CDR3 coding DNA: TGTGCCAGCATCTCGGACAGGGACGAGCAGTACGTC.

The DNA for the CDR3 is TGTGCCAGCAGCCTGGAGTCAAGGGGTGCGAACACCGGGGAGCTGTTTTTT. Protein product: CASSLESRGANTGELFF. The V and J genes are TRBV7-8 and TRBJ2-2; weak D call: TRBD1 (5 bases). Germline V CDR1 and CDR2: SGHVS, FQNEAQ. V was clipped by 5 bases and J by 0 bases, with 16 bases between them. The CDR3 consists of 17 residues.

The J gene is TRBJ2-7, the V gene TRBV6-6; perhaps TRBD1 as D (7 bases). The CDR3 loop spans 14 amino acids. Trimming stripped 8 bases from V and 3 bases from J, with 17 bases between. Germline loops: CDR1 MNHNY, CDR2 SVGAGI (reference sequence). The CDR3 spells CASRRTGGNYEQYV. The CDR3 DNA is TGTGCCAGCCGACGGACAGGCGGGAACTACGAGCAGTACGTC.

This chain links TRBV5-1 with TRBJ2-7, with 7 bases fitting TRBD1. CDR1 and CDR2 (germline): SGHRS, YFSETQ. Trimming at V came to 3 bases and at J to 3 bases, leaving 6 bases not matched to a gene. This CDR3 has 14 residues. The CDR3 spells CASSWGTAGYEQYF. In DNA, the CDR3 is TGCGCCAGCAGCTGGGGGACAGCAGGCTACGAGCAGTACTTC.

The chain has TRBV4-3 and TRBJ1-6; 8 bases are shared with TRBD1. The CDR3 length is 16 residues. Germline V CDR1 and CDR2: LGHNA, YSLEER. The J segment lost 7 bases and the V segment lost 0 bases, leaving 5 bases of the junction unmatched. The CDR3 nucleotides read TGCGCCAGCAGCCAAGAGAGTAACAGGGGGAATTCACCCCTCCACTTT. Its translation is CASSQESNRGNSPLHF.

V is TRBV6-6 and J is TRBJ2-7, with a weak D call TRBD1 (5 bases). CDR1 is MNHNY and CDR2 is SVGAGI in the germline V gene (reference sequence). This CDR3 has 12 amino acids. V was shortened by 5 bases and J by 0 bases, with 5 bases between the two germline ends. The CDR3: CASSDSSYEQYF. CDR3 bases: TGTGCCAGCAGTGACAGCTCCTACGAGCAGTACTTC.

This chain joins TRBV19 and TRBJ2-1; 8 nucleotides align to TRBD2. The junction had 5 bases not matched to a gene; V was cut back by 6 bases and J by 1 base. The CDR3 runs to 15 residues. The germline V gene encodes CDR1 LNHDA and CDR2 SQIVND (reference sequence). The CDR3 reads CASSRTSGSYNEQFF. The CDR3 coding sequence is TGTGCCAGTAGCCGTACTAGCGGTTCCTACAATGAGCAGTTCTTC. Full variable domain (remainder filled in from reference TRBV19 and TRBJ2-1): DGGITQSPKYLFRKEGQNVTLSCEQNLNHDAMYWYRQDPGQGLRLIYYSQIVNDFQKGDIAEGYSVSREKKESFPLTVTSAQKNPTAFYLCASSRTSGSYNEQFFGPGTRLTVL.

The chain uses TRBV4-1 and TRBJ2-3; the D gene is possibly TRBD2 (6 bases). The CDR3 covers 15 residues. The ends were cut back, 0 bases at V and 6 bases at J, with 13 bases in the middle. CDR1 MGHRA and CDR2 YSYEKL come from the germline V gene. The CDR3 spells CASSQDLKGGDTQYF. CDR3 in DNA: TGCGCCAGCAGCCAAGATTTGAAAGGAGGGGATACGCAGTATTTT.

This clone was counted between two and nine times. The genes are TRBV2 and TRBJ1-4, with D perhaps TRBD1 (5 bases). This CDR3 is 12 amino acids long. From germline, CDR1 is SNHLY and CDR2 FYNNEI. Trimming left V 8 bases short and J 8 bases short, with 12 bases between. CDR3 DNA: TGTGCCAGCCGTGGGGGTTGGGAAAAACTGTTTTTT. This gives the protein CASRGGWEKLFF.

This clone was detected once. The rearrangement joins TRBV13 to TRBJ2-1, with a weak D call TRBD1 (5 bases). Trimming shortened V by 5 bases and J by 0 bases, and 17 bases separated the two germline ends. Germline V gives CDR1 PRHDT, CDR2 FYEKMQ (reference sequence). The CDR3 has 17 amino acids. Here the CDR3 reads CASSPSDKLSSYNEQFF. The CDR3 region has the DNA TGTGCCAGCAGCCCCTCGGACAAGTTGAGCTCCTACAATGAGCAGTTCTTC.

This clone was picked up a small number of times. This CDR3 reads CASSDSGTGGGETQYF. The CDR3, as DNA: TGCGCCAGCAGTGACTCCGGGACAGGGGGCGGAGAGACCCAGTACTTC. This chain uses TRBV10-1 with TRBJ2-5; 12 positions agree with TRBD1. Germline CDR1 is WNHNN and CDR2 is SYGVQD (reference sequence). V gave up 3 bases and J gave up 4 bases; unmatched junction bases: 6. The CDR3 runs 16 residues.

CDR3 sequence: CASSIGLGLQETQYF. CDR3 DNA sequence: TGTGCCAGTAGTATTGGACTAGGACTTCAAGAGACCCAGTACTTC. The chain recombines TRBV19 with TRBJ2-5; 7 bases fit TRBD2. Trimming took 3 bases from V and 2 from J; bases not matched to a gene: 6. The CDR3 loop spans 15 amino acids. Germline-derived CDR1 and CDR2 are LNHDA and SQIVND (reference sequence).

In this sample, this clone turned up once. The chain combines TRBV6-2 or TRBV6-3 with TRBJ2-7; D unclear. The CDR3 totals 13 residues. V was shortened by 4 bases and J by 2 bases, with 9 bases between the two germline ends. Germline V gene sequence: CDR1 MNHEY, CDR2 SVGEGT. The CDR3 sequence is CASSWSFTYEQYF. DNA for the CDR3: TGTGCCAGCAGTTGGAGCTTCACCTACGAGCAGTACTTC.

There are a few counts of this clone. The J gene is TRBJ2-7, the V gene TRBV5-1, with D possibly TRBD2 on 6 matching bases. V lost 0 bases to trimming and J lost 4 bases, with 8 bases between them. The CDR3 extends over 13 amino acids. The germline gives CDR1 SGHRS, CDR2 YFSETQ. CDR3 loop: CASSLAGTYEQYV. In DNA form, the CDR3 reads TGCGCCAGCAGCTTGGCAGGGACTTACGAGCAGTACGTC.